The rows below give T cell receptor beta chains drawn from one sample of a study of blood T cell repertoires in COVID-19. Sequencing was performed with immunoSEQ multiplex PCR; in TCRdb, only in-frame clones are kept and a portion is missing. Of a few hundred thousand clones in the sample, about 87% were seen once. Source material: PBMCs or T cells enriched from blood (not recorded which). Receptor source: a man aged 35-49 years in a cohort exposed to, infected with or recovered from COVID-19 (not recorded which). Each CDR3 is given with its conserved first and last residue. A D gene is named only where the DNA matches it firmly. Not every row has a clone size; where given, it reads once, few, many or a size class.

-,-,TRBV28,TRBJ1-3,TGTGCCAGCTCGGGGTTTAGACCCAGTGGAGACACCATATATTTT,CASSGFRPSGDTIYF
TRBD2,once,TRBV10-3,TRBJ2-2,TGTGCCATCACCGAGCGGGAGGCCGGGGAGCTGTTTTTT,CAITEREAGELFF
-,-,TRBV28,TRBJ1-5,TGTGCCAGCAGCCGCGGGGGAAGCAATCAGCCCCAGCATTTT,CASSRGGSNQPQHF
TRBD1,few,TRBV7-6,TRBJ1-4,TGTGCCAGCAGCGCTATGACCGGGACAGCCCTCGAAAAACTGTTTTTT,CASSAMTGTALEKLFF
TRBD2,-,TRBV4-2,TRBJ2-3,TGTGCCAGCAGTACCCTTAGCGGGAGCGGGCCAGATACGCAGTATTTT,CASSTLSGSGPDTQYF
TRBD1,-,TRBV18,TRBJ2-3,TGTGCCAGCCAGGGGGATCCCACAGATACGCAGTATTTT,CASQGDPTDTQYF
-,-,TRBV5-1,TRBJ1-1,TGCGCCCGCGGCGGGGGGGGGATGAACACTGAAGCTTTCTTT,CARGGGGMNTEAFF
-,-,TRBV28,TRBJ2-7,TGTGCCAGCAGTTTAGCCCACTTCTACGAGCAGTACTTC,CASSLAHFYEQYF
-,-,TRBV30,TRBJ1-6,TGTGCCTGGAGTTCCCCAAATTCACCCCTCCACTTT,CAWSSPNSPLHF
TRBD1,-,TRBV3-1/TRBV3-2,TRBJ2-1,TGTGCCAGCAGCCACCTCCGGACAGGGCAGTTCTTC,CASSHLRTGQFF
TRBD2,-,TRBV18,TRBJ2-3,TGTGCCAGCTCGCTCAGCGGGACCGCCGTTAGCACAGATACGCAGTATTTT,CASSLSGTAVSTDTQYF
-,-,TRBV9,TRBJ2-1,TGTGCCAGCAGCGTTACTAGGGAGCACAATGAGCAGTTCTTC,CASSVTREHNEQFF
-,-,TRBV7-9,TRBJ1-4,TGTGCCAGCAGCAATGAGAGGCTTAATGAAAAACTGTTTTTT,CASSNERLNEKLFF
-,-,TRBV5-1,TRBJ2-1,TGCGCCAGCAGAACGAGCGGAGAAAACAATGAGCAGTTCTTC,CASRTSGENNEQFF
TRBD1,once,TRBV7-2,TRBJ2-1,TGTGCCAGCAGCCTGTCCGGGGCAGGGGGAAGGAATGAGCAGTTCTTC,CASSLSGAGGRNEQFF
TRBD1,-,TRBV6-5,TRBJ1-1,TGTGCCAGCAGCTATCGGGGACAGGGTTACACTGAAGCTTTCTTT,CASSYRGQGYTEAFF
TRBD2,-,TRBV3-1/TRBV3-2,TRBJ2-7,TGTGCCAGCAGCCCGCCGGGACTAGGGGTCGAGCAGTACTTC,CASSPPGLGVEQYF
-,-,TRBV27,TRBJ2-2,TGTGCCAGCCGTAAAGGGGGAGGGGAGCTGTTTTTT,CASRKGGGELFF
TRBD2,-,TRBV19,TRBJ2-1,TGTGCCAGTAGTATGGGGTCTAGCGGGAGGAATGAGCAGTTCTTC,CASSMGSSGRNEQFF
-,-,TRBV3-1/TRBV3-2,TRBJ2-2,TGTGCCAGCAGCCAAAATCAGGGAAGCGGGGAGCTGTTTTTT,CASSQNQGSGELFF
-,-,TRBV11-2,TRBJ2-6,TGTGCCAGCAGCGCCTTCTCTATTGGGGCCAACGTCCTGACTTTC,CASSAFSIGANVLTF
-,-,TRBV14,TRBJ2-1,TGTGCCAGCAGCCAAGATGGGCGCAGGGGTTCCTACAATGAGCAGTTCTTC,CASSQDGRRGSYNEQFF
TRBD1,-,TRBV6-4,TRBJ1-1,TGTGCCAGCAGTGACGGACAGGGGAACACTGAAGCTTTCTTT,CASSDGQGNTEAFF
-,-,TRBV6-1,TRBJ2-2,TGTGCCAGCAGTGAAGAGCCCTTTACCGGGGAGCTGTTTTTT,CASSEEPFTGELFF
TRBD1,-,TRBV10-2,TRBJ1-1,TGCGCCAGCAGGTGGGACAGAGGTTCTGAAGCTTTCTTT,CASRWDRGSEAFF
TRBD1,-,TRBV30,TRBJ1-6,TGTGCCGGGGACAGGGGCCTTAATTCACCCCTCCACTTT,CAGDRGLNSPLHF
TRBD2,-,TRBV28,TRBJ2-2,TGTGCCAGCAGATCCCCGGCTAGCGGGATCACCGGGGAGCTGTTTTTT,CASRSPASGITGELFF
-,once,TRBV5-1,TRBJ1-1,TGCGCCAGCAGCCCCCCTGGGGAGGGGGTAGCTTTCTTT,CASSPPGEGVAFF
TRBD1,-,TRBV5-6,TRBJ2-1,TGTGCCAGCAGCTTGGTAGGGGGCGAGCCGAATGAGCAGTTCTTC,CASSLVGGEPNEQFF
TRBD2,-,TRBV5-6,TRBJ2-4,TGTGCCAGCAGCTTGGTAAGCGGGGCAGCCAAAAACATTCAGTACTTC,CASSLVSGAAKNIQYF
-,-,TRBV9,TRBJ2-2,TGTGCCAGCAGCGTAGAGGCTAGCCTAGTTGTCGGGGAGCTGTTTTTT,CASSVEASLVVGELFF
-,-,TRBV11-2,TRBJ2-7,TGTGCCAGCAGCCCGGGATTCCAGTCTAAGCAGTACTTC,CASSPGFQSKQYF
TRBD2,-,TRBV5-1,TRBJ2-7,TGCGCCAGCAGGACTAGCGGGTCTTCCTACGAGCAGTACTTC,CASRTSGSSYEQYF
TRBD1,-,TRBV7-3,TRBJ2-2,TGTGCCAGCAGCTCGCAGGGACAGCCCGGGGAGCTGTTTTTT,CASSSQGQPGELFF
TRBD2,-,TRBV27,TRBJ2-3,TGTGCCAGCAGTTTTAGCGGGAGCCTCACAGATACGCAGTATTTT,CASSFSGSLTDTQYF
-,-,TRBV9,TRBJ2-1,TGTGCCAGCAGCCCTCAGGGGAGCTCCTACAATGAGCAGTTCTTC,CASSPQGSSYNEQFF
-,-,TRBV19,TRBJ2-7,TGTGCCAGTAGTACCCGAGACACTTCCTACGAGCAGTACTTC,CASSTRDTSYEQYF
-,-,TRBV4-1,TRBJ2-7,TGCGCCAGCAGCCAATCACTTCCGGACTCCTCCTACGAGCAGTACTTC,CASSQSLPDSSYEQYF
-,-,TRBV7-6,TRBJ1-1,TGTGCCAGCAGCTTAGCGCGGACAGTTTATAGGCACACTGAAGCTTTCTTT,CASSLARTVYRHTEAFF
-,-,TRBV9,TRBJ2-1,TGTGCCAGCAGCGTAGGTGGAACGGGGTTGGTCAATGAGCAGTTCTTC,CASSVGGTGLVNEQFF
-,-,TRBV19,TRBJ2-7,TGTGCCAGTAGTATAGGGACAGACGGGAATTCCTACGAGCAGTACTTC,CASSIGTDGNSYEQYF
TRBD2,-,TRBV27,TRBJ2-2,TGTGCCAGCAGCCGACTAGCGGGAGGGGGAGGGGAGCTGTTTTTT,CASSRLAGGGGELFF
-,-,TRBV3-1/TRBV3-2,TRBJ1-6,TGTGCCAGCAGCCAAGATCAGACAAACTCACCCCTCCACTTT,CASSQDQTNSPLHF
-,-,TRBV5-5,TRBJ2-3,TGTGCCAGCAGCTCAGGTGGCCTAGCGTTGGATACGCAGTATTTT,CASSSGGLALDTQYF
-,-,TRBV5-1,TRBJ1-4,TGCGCCAGCAGCGAGGACATCTATGAAAAACTGTTTTTT,CASSEDIYEKLFF
TRBD2,few,TRBV11-2,TRBJ2-1,TGTGCCAGCAGCACCTCCGGGACTAGCGGAGGCAATGAGCAGTTCTTC,CASSTSGTSGGNEQFF
TRBD1,-,TRBV10-3,TRBJ2-1,TGTGCCATCAAAGCGACAGGGGACTCCAATGAGCAGTTCTTC,CAIKATGDSNEQFF
-,few,TRBV7-6,TRBJ2-7,TGTGCCAGCAGCCCTTTCGGAGCGGTTTTTAGCTCCTACGAGCAGTACTTC,CASSPFGAVFSSYEQYF